The 10 T cell receptor beta chains given below trace back to one sample, sequenced in a study of Graves' ophthalmopathy and Graves' hyperthyroidism. TCR beta CDR3 regions were amplified from RNA transcripts. HTBI primers were used in a first-round RT-PCR, which preceded a second-round multiplex PCR. MiXCR was run by TCRdb on the multiplex PCR reads, yielding one entry per CDR3 protein. The table records around 1.1 million distinct CDR3 sequences, about 36% of them present only once. Sequences were obtained from peripheral blood or thyroid tissue (not recorded which). The receptors here all came from an adult man with Graves' hyperthyroidism.

This clonotype was seen a few times. The chain carries TRBV29-1 and TRBJ1-1; perhaps TRBD1 as D (5 bases). V was trimmed by 4 bases and J by 8 bases, leaving 8 bases between them. The CDR3 is 10 residues long. CDR1 is SQVTM and CDR2 is ANQGSEA in the germline V gene. CDR3: CSVGRGEAFF. DNA of the CDR3: TGCAGCGTTGGAAGGGGAGAAGCTTTCTTT.

This clonotype showed up just a few times. The chain employs TRBV7-9 and TRBJ2-7, with D perhaps matching TRBD2 (6 bases). Germline CDR1 and CDR2: SEHNR and FQNEAQ (reference sequence). The CDR3 covers 16 residues. Trimming left V 4 bases short and J 3 bases short, with 19 bases between. CDR3 bases: TGTGCCAGCAGCTCGGGACTGAAGGCTGGAAACTACGAGCAGTACTTC. This translates into CASSSGLKAGNYEQYF.

Comments on this clonotype: Possible read error: a much larger clone is one base away. The V call is TRBV4-1, the J call TRBJ1-4; tentative D call: TRBD1 (6 bases). CDR1 and CDR2 from the germline V gene are MGHRA and YSYEKL. The CDR3 runs to 15 residues. CDR3 in amino acids: CAISQQGDQGEKLFF. The CDR3 DNA is TGCGCCATCAGCCAGCAAGGGGATCAGGGGGAAAAACTGTTTTTT.

The chain joins TRBV7-8 to TRBJ1-4; 8 bases line up with TRBD1. Trimming at V came to 5 bases and at J to 10 bases, leaving 6 bases not matched to a gene. The CDR3 has 13 residues. Germline-derived CDR1 and CDR2 are SGHVS and FQNEAQ. The chain's CDR3 is CASSLDRATKLFF. The DNA of the CDR3 is TGTGCCAGCAGCCTGGACAGGGCCACAAAACTGTTTTTT.

This clonotype has only one observation. The J gene is TRBJ2-2, the V gene TRBV7-2; 7 bases are shared with TRBD2. Losses at the gene ends were 6 bases for V and 7 bases for J; bases not matched to a gene: 2. Germline CDR1 is SGHTA and CDR2 is FQGNSA. This CDR3 region has 12 residues. The CDR3: CASRRTSGELFF. As DNA, the CDR3 is TGTGCCAGCAGGAGGACTAGCGGGGAGCTGTTTTTT.

This clonotype has a handful of counts. The chain recombines TRBV4-1 with TRBJ2-5, with D possibly TRBD1 on 6 matching bases. The V end lost 2 bases, the J end lost 1 base, and 17 bases lay between the germline ends. In germline, CDR1 is MGHRA, CDR2 YSYEKL. The CDR3 has 17 amino acids. This chain's CDR3 is CASSQRGTIQGQETQYF. The CDR3 DNA reads TGCGCCAGCAGCCAAAGGGGTACTATACAGGGCCAAGAGACCCAGTACTTC.

This clonotype was found a few times. The rearrangement joins TRBV15 to TRBJ2-7; the D gene is possibly TRBD1 (7 bases). CDR3 length equals 17 residues. The V end was cut by 8 bases, the J end by 2 bases, with 25 bases between. Germline CDR1 and CDR2: LNHNV and YYDKDF (reference sequence). The CDR3 spells CATQGGRARNGPYEQYF. The CDR3 DNA reads as TGTGCCACCCAGGGGGGAAGGGCAAGGAACGGCCCCTACGAGCAGTACTTC.

The V call is TRBV7-9, the J call TRBJ2-5, with 7 nucleotides matching TRBD2. CDR3 length: 16 residues. Unmatched junction bases numbered 10, after V lost 4 bases and J lost 2 bases. Per the germline V gene, CDR1 is SEHNR and CDR2 is FQNEAQ (reference sequence). The CDR3 region has the DNA TGTGCCAGCAGCTCAACAGCCGGGACTATACAAGAGACCCAGTACTTC. Translation: CASSSTAGTIQETQYF. Based on the CDR3 plus reference TRBV7-9 and TRBJ2-5, the full variable domain is DTGVSQNPRHKITKRGQNVTFRCDPISEHNRLYWYRQTLGQGPEFLTYFQNEAQLEKSRLLSDRFSAERPKGSFSTLEIQRTEQGDSAMYLCASSSTAGTIQETQYFGPGTRLLVL.

The sample holds a few counts of this clonotype. The CDR3 sequence is CASSLEKGQQYF. CDR3 coding DNA: TGTGCCAGCAGCTTAGAGAAGGGTCAGCAGTACTTC. The chain has TRBV7-2 and TRBJ2-7; D remains ambiguous. The CDR3 sequence is 12 residues long. The V end lost 1 base, the J end lost 8 bases, and 9 bases lay between the germline ends. Per the germline V gene, CDR1 is SGHTA and CDR2 is FQGNSA.

This clonotype was seen only a few times. The V call is TRBV20-1, the J call TRBJ2-7, with 7 bases that match TRBD1. The CDR3 has 15 amino acids. CDR1 and CDR2 (germline): DFQATT, SNEGSKA (reference sequence). J was trimmed by 2 bases and V by 6 bases; bases with no gene match: 13. Here the CDR3 reads CSASSETGRAYEQYF. Here the CDR3 DNA reads TGCAGTGCCAGTAGCGAGACAGGGAGAGCCTACGAGCAGTACTTC.